The 20 T cell receptor beta chains below were found in one sample sequenced in a study of molecular identifiers for immune sequencing clone quantification (dated by TCRdb to the late 2010s). The library was built by means of PCR. Sequenced on a NextSeq 500. The raw public reads went through TCRdb reprocessing: fastp at Q25, MiXCR clone calling, in-frame beta chains kept. Each entry merges the rows of one CDR3 protein and shows their most common DNA and genes. Within this sample are 400,000 to 600,000 distinct CDR3 sequences, with about 25% of them counted one time only. The top ten hold around 0.79% of the sample. The source material was naive CD8+ T cells from blood, with Jurkat cell RNA spiked in. The label giving this sample's cell subset or site can be read as: FACS-sorted CD8+CD4-CCR7+CD45RA+ naive T cells. The receptors were gathered from a human donor in good health. Some libraries in this study had Jurkat cell RNA spiked in.

The chain links TRBV5-1 to TRBJ2-3; 10 bases align to TRBD2. The CDR3 is made up of 21 amino acids. V shed 1 base and J 0 bases; nucleotides not matched to a gene: 17. CDR1 SGHRS and CDR2 YFSETQ come from the germline V gene. The CDR3 loop reads CASSLLPLAGALGYSTDTQYF. In DNA, the CDR3 is TGCGCCAGCAGCTTGTTGCCCCTAGCGGGGGCCTTGGGGTATAGCACAGATACGCAGTATTTT.

This clonotype was detected ten times or more. V usage is TRBV28 and J usage is TRBJ2-1; 12 bases are shared with TRBD1. This CDR3 is built from 17 residues. V shed 3 bases, J shed 9 bases, and the junction held 12 bases outside the gene matches. Germline CDR1 is MDHEN and CDR2 is SYDVKM. The chain's CDR3 is CASSLLHPGTGGGEQFF. In nucleotides, the CDR3 is TGTGCCAGCAGTTTGCTCCATCCCGGGACAGGGGGCGGTGAGCAGTTCTTC.

The V gene is TRBV5-1, the J gene TRBJ2-5; TRBD2 might be the D (6 bases). V lost 3 bases to trimming and J lost 5 bases, with 14 bases between them. There are 14 residues in the CDR3. CDR1 and CDR2 from the germline V gene are SGHRS and YFSETQ. CDR3 sequence (DNA): TGCGCCAGCAGCTCAATAGGGACTCATGAGACCCAGTACTTC. It specifies CASSSIGTHETQYF.

This clonotype was counted ten times or more. This chain connects TRBV29-1 to TRBJ2-2, with 7 bases identical to TRBD2. V lost 2 bases and J lost 2; bases outside the gene matches: 2. CDR3 size: 14 residues. Per the germline V gene, CDR1 is SQVTM and CDR2 is ANQGSEA. The CDR3 spells CSVERLANTGELFF. CDR3 bases: TGCAGCGTTGAACGACTAGCTAACACCGGGGAGCTGTTTTTT.

The chain carries TRBV6-2 or TRBV6-3 and TRBJ1-5; 9 bases are shared with TRBD1. The CDR3 loop spans 16 amino acids. The junction had 13 bases not matched to a gene; V was cut back by 7 bases and J by 6 bases. Germline V gives CDR1 MNHEY, CDR2 SVGEGT. The CDR3 reads CASTGQGPRNGQPQHF. CDR3 in DNA: TGTGCCAGCACCGGACAGGGGCCAAGAAACGGTCAGCCCCAGCATTTT.

This clonotype was counted only a few times. CDR3 nucleotides: TGTGCCAGCAGCTTTAACCCGAACACTGAAGCTTTCTTT. Protein: CASSFNPNTEAFF. The chain is built from TRBV7-9 and TRBJ1-1; D gene unclear. The germline V and J ends were trimmed by 3 bases and 1 base, with 6 bases remaining between them. CDR1 and CDR2 from the germline V gene are SEHNR and FQNEAQ (reference sequence). This CDR3 contains 13 residues.

This clonotype was detected ten times or more. The gene calls are TRBV6-1 and TRBJ1-1, with TRBD1 matching over 7 bases. The junction had 13 bases not matched to a gene; V was cut back by 4 bases and J by 5 bases. The CDR3 is made up of 16 amino acids. CDR1 is MNHNS and CDR2 is SASEGT in the germline V gene. The CDR3 DNA reads TGTGCCAGCAGTGGACCCGGACAGGTAGCAGGGACTGAAGCTTTCTTT. Amino acids: CASSGPGQVAGTEAFF.

This clonotype occurred a few times. In DNA form, the CDR3 reads TGCGCCAGCAGCCAGGTCGTACAGGGGGATAATGGCTACACCTTC. It is translated as CASSQVVQGDNGYTF. The chain couples TRBV4-1 to TRBJ1-2, with TRBD1 matching over 8 bases. Trimming at V came to 3 bases and at J to 6 bases, leaving 9 bases not matched to a gene. The CDR3 is made up of 15 amino acids. Germline CDR1 and CDR2: MGHRA and YSYEKL.

The sample holds many counts of this clonotype. The rearrangement links TRBV12-3 or TRBV12-4 to TRBJ1-1; a weak D match, TRBD1 (5 bases). Trimming shortened V by 6 bases and J by 4 bases, and 12 bases separated the two germline ends. The CDR3 is made up of 13 amino acids. The CDR3 DNA is TGTGCCAGCAGCTTGGCAGGGCCCACTGAAGCTTTCTTT. Its protein product is CASSLAGPTEAFF.

As regards this clonotype: Given the absence of the conserved phenylalanine or tryptophan at the CDR3 end, a read error is likely. The chain uses TRBV13 and TRBJ1-1, with D perhaps matching TRBD1 (6 bases). Trimming removed 5 bases from V and 5 bases from J, with 12 bases in between. This CDR3 has 13 residues. The germline V gene encodes CDR1 PRHDT and CDR2 FYEKMQ (reference sequence). The CDR3 protein is CASSGRGRTEAFS. For the CDR3, the DNA is TGTGCCAGCAGCGGCAGGGGTAGAACTGAAGCTTTCTCT.

The chain links TRBV4-3 to TRBJ2-1; TRBD1 aligns across 7 bases. The germline CDR1 and CDR2 sequences are LGHNA and YSLEER. V lost 3 bases to trimming and J lost 9 bases; unmatched junction nucleotides: 5. This CDR3 is built from 13 residues. As DNA, the CDR3 is TGCGCCAGCAGCCAGTACAGGGGCGGTGAGCAGTTCTTC. This codes for CASSQYRGGEQFF.

CDR3 sequence: CASSARGMDRVTEAFF. The CDR3 DNA reads as TGTGCCAGCAGTGCGAGGGGGATGGACAGGGTGACTGAAGCTTTCTTT. The V call is TRBV6-2 or TRBV6-3, the J call TRBJ1-1; 8 bases match TRBD1. Per germline, CDR1 MNHEY and CDR2 SVGEGT. CDR3 length: 16 amino acids. Trimming took 5 bases from V and 5 from J; bases not matched to a gene: 13.

This clonotype was picked up a small number of times. The gene calls are TRBV5-4 and TRBJ1-1; 8 nucleotides agree with TRBD1. Germline CDR1 reads SGHNT; CDR2 reads YYREEE (reference sequence). The junction had 4 bases not matched to a gene; V was cut back by 0 bases and J by 0 bases. The CDR3 consists of 16 residues. CDR3 residues: CASSLARQGMNTEAFF. The CDR3 DNA is TGTGCCAGCAGCTTGGCACGACAGGGGATGAACACTGAAGCTTTCTTT. Filled out from reference TRBV5-4 and TRBJ1-1, the complete variable domain reads ETGVTQSPTHLIKTRGQQVTLRCSSQSGHNTVSWYQQALGQGPQFIFQYYREEENGRGNFPPRFSGLQFPNYSSELNVNALELDDSALYLCASSLARQGMNTEAFFGQGTRLTVV.

This clonotype came up a few times. The chain is built from TRBV7-9 and TRBJ2-5; D call uncertain. The V gene's germline CDR1 is SEHNR and CDR2 FQNEAQ (reference sequence). The CDR3 has 16 residues. V lost 7 bases and J lost 0, with 18 bases in between. DNA for the CDR3: TGTGCCAGCACCTACCCAGCAGAGCTACACCAAGAGACCCAGTACTTC. This sequence encodes CASTYPAELHQETQYF.

To note about this clonotype: This may stem from a read error, because a much larger clone lies one nucleotide away. The chain carries TRBV4-1 and TRBJ1-4; 10 bases map to TRBD1. The CDR3 runs 15 residues. Germline trimming cut 1 base from V and 16 bases from J; bases unmatched to any gene: 12. Germline V lookup: CDR1 MGHRA, CDR2 YSYEKL. The CDR3 loop is CASSQGPGTGEMPFF. In DNA, the CDR3 is TGCGCCAGCAGCCAAGGGCCCGGGACAGGGGAAATGCCGTTTTTT.

The chain links TRBV30 to TRBJ2-6, with TRBD1 matching 10 bases. V gave up 7 bases and J gave up 1 base; unmatched junction bases: 13. From germline, CDR1 is GTSNPN and CDR2 SVGIG (reference sequence). This CDR3 is built from 18 residues. DNA of the CDR3: TGTGCCTTACCGACCGGGACAGGGGCTTTTTCTGGGGCCAACGTCCTGACTTTC. Amino acid sequence: CALPTGTGAFSGANVLTF.

The V call is TRBV12-3 or TRBV12-4, the J call TRBJ2-7; 11 bases align to TRBD1. The CDR3 length is 14 residues. Unmatched junction bases numbered 5, after V lost 9 bases and J lost 1 base. Written as DNA, the CDR3 is TGTGCCAGTGGACAGGGGGCAGCATCCTACGAGCAGTACTTC. Translating it yields CASGQGAASYEQYF.

At least ten counts were recorded for this clonotype. The chain recombines TRBV7-9 with TRBJ2-3; TRBD1 matches at 11 bases. V gave up 0 bases and J gave up 4 bases; unmatched junction bases: 9. Germline V CDR1 and CDR2: SEHNR, FQNEAQ (reference sequence). This CDR3 has 18 amino acids. Here the CDR3 reads CASSLAYGQGAISDTQYF. CDR3 bases: TGTGCCAGCAGCTTAGCCTACGGACAGGGGGCGATTTCAGATACGCAGTATTTT.

Comments on this clonotype: A junction boundary mismatches the germline segment, possibly from a read error. J is TRBJ2-7 and V is TRBV30; 7 bases are a match to TRBD2. CDR1 is GTSNPN and CDR2 is SVGIG in the germline V gene (reference sequence). The CDR3 is 14 residues long. The CDR3 region is CAWSGPTSSYEQCF. The DNA for the CDR3 is TGTGCCTGGAGTGGACCGACTAGCTCCTACGAGCAGTGCTTC.

The genes are TRBV4-1 and TRBJ1-3, with D possibly being TRBD1 (6 bases). The CDR3 runs 15 residues. In germline, CDR1 is MGHRA, CDR2 YSYEKL. V was pared by 0 bases and J by 7 bases, with 13 bases between. CDR3 bases: TGCGCCAGCAGCCAAGATGGGGGCTTCAAGAACACCATATATTTT. Translated: CASSQDGGFKNTIYF.